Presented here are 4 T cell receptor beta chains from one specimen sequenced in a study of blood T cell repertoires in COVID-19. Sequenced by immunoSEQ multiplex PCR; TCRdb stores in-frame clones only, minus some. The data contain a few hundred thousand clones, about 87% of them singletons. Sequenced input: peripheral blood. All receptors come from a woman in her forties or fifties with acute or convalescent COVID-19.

CDR3 sequence (DNA): TGTGCCATCAGTGTCACCGGGACAGAAGTACAAGAGACCCAGTACTTC. It specifies CAISVTGTEVQETQYF. The chain uses TRBV10-3 and TRBJ2-5, with 7 bases aligning to TRBD1. The germline gives CDR1 ENHRY, CDR2 SYGVKD. V shed 4 bases and J 2 bases; nucleotides not matched to a gene: 10. The CDR3 is 16 amino acids.

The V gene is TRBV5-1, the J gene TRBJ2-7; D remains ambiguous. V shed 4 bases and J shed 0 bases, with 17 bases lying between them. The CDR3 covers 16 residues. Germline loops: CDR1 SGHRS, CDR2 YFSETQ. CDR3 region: CASSPTTSSASYEQYF. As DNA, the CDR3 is TGCGCCAGCAGCCCGACGACCTCTAGTGCCTCCTACGAGCAGTACTTC.

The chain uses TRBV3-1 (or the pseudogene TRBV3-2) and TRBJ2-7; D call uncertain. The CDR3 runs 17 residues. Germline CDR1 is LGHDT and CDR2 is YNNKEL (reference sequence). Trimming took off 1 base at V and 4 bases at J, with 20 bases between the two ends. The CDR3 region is CASSQVFLTDAHYEQYF. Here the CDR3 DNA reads TGTGCCAGCAGCCAAGTTTTTTTGACTGATGCTCATTACGAGCAGTACTTC.

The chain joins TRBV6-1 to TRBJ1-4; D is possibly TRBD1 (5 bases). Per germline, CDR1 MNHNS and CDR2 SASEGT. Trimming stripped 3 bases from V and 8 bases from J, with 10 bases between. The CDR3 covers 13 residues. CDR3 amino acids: CASSDRANEKLFF. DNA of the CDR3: TGTGCCAGCAGTGACAGGGCGAACGAAAAACTGTTTTTT.